These 13 T cell receptor beta chains were sequenced from one sample in a study of blood T cell repertoires in COVID-19. Generated by immunoSEQ multiplex PCR, the TCRdb table keeps only in-frame clones and is missing some. The repertoire holds under 300,000 clones, with 90% as singletons. Sequenced: peripheral blood. The receptors here all came from a woman aged 60-70 years with COVID-19, enrolled during active disease.

V is TRBV6-4 and J is TRBJ2-3; 10 bases line up with TRBD2. The junction had 10 bases not matched to a gene; V was cut back by 5 bases and J by 5 bases. The CDR3 consists of 16 residues. Germline V gene lookup returns CDR1 MRHNA and CDR2 SNTAGT. CDR3 sequence (DNA): TGTGCCAGCAGTATCGGCTTAGCGGGGGGACAAGATACGCAGTATTTT. It codes for CASSIGLAGGQDTQYF.

V and J are TRBV14 and TRBJ1-1, with D perhaps matching TRBD1 (5 bases). This CDR3 comprises 13 residues. Germline V lookup: CDR1 SGHDN, CDR2 FVKESK. V was clipped by 1 base and J by 6 bases, with 9 bases between them. CDR3 sequence (DNA): TGTGCCAGCAGCCAAGTCCGGGGGGCTGAAGCTTTCTTT. Translated, it gives CASSQVRGAEAFF.

The V and J genes are TRBV5-1 and TRBJ2-4; 8 nucleotides line up with TRBD1. The CDR3 is made up of 16 amino acids. The germline V gene has CDR1 SGHRS and CDR2 YFSETQ. V lost 7 bases to trimming and J lost 0 bases; unmatched junction nucleotides: 9. The CDR3 nucleotides read TGCGCCAGCTCCCCAACGGACAGGGTAGCCAAAAACATTCAGTACTTC. Amino acids: CASSPTDRVAKNIQYF.

There are a few counts of this clone. The chain links TRBV10-3 to TRBJ2-1, with D perhaps matching TRBD2 (6 bases). CDR1 ENHRY and CDR2 SYGVKD come from the germline V gene. V was trimmed by 6 bases and J by 9 bases, leaving 9 bases between them. The CDR3 spans 11 residues. This CDR3 is CAISTGGEQFF. The CDR3 DNA sequence: TGTGCCATCAGCACCGGGGGTGAGCAGTTCTTC.

V and J are TRBV7-9 and TRBJ2-1, with D perhaps matching TRBD2 (6 bases). Germline CDR1 is SEHNR and CDR2 is FQNEAQ (reference sequence). The CDR3 is 14 amino acids. V was clipped by 5 bases and J by 6 bases, with 14 bases between them. CDR3 region: CASSTDGGGNEQFF. The CDR3 region has the DNA TGTGCCAGCAGCACGGACGGGGGTGGCAATGAGCAGTTCTTC.

The V and J genes are TRBV15 and TRBJ1-2; possible D gene TRBD1, 5 bases. The CDR3 runs 16 residues. The V gene's germline CDR1 is LNHNV and CDR2 YYDKDF (reference sequence). V was cut by 0 bases and J by 2 bases, with 13 bases left in between. The CDR3 coding sequence is TGTGCCACCAGCAGAGATTTGTCACAGGAGAACTATGGCTACACCTTC. Its protein product is CATSRDLSQENYGYTF. Using reference TRBV15 and TRBJ1-2 for the parts outside the CDR3, the full variable domain is DAMVIQNPRYQVTQFGKPVTLSCSQTLNHNVMYWYQQKSSQAPKLLFHYYDKDFNNEADTPDNFQSRRPNTSFCFLDIRSPGLGDTAMYLCATSRDLSQENYGYTFGSGTRLTVV.

The chain combines TRBV3-1 (or the pseudogene TRBV3-2) with TRBJ1-5; tentative D call: TRBD1 (6 bases). The CDR3 extends over 15 amino acids. Trimming stripped 8 bases from V and 4 bases from J, with 18 bases between. Germline loops: CDR1 LGHDT, CDR2 YNNKEL (reference sequence). The CDR3 DNA is TGTGCCAGCGGAACCTCTACAGGGATAAATCAGCCCCAGCATTTT. Translated: CASGTSTGINQPQHF.

The chain recombines TRBV2 with TRBJ2-1, with 16 positions matching TRBD2. Germline V gene sequence: CDR1 SNHLY, CDR2 FYNNEI. The CDR3 contains 16 residues. Trimming at V came to 6 bases and at J to 7 bases, leaving 6 bases not matched to a gene. The CDR3, as DNA: TGTGCCAGCAGACCAAGGGGACTAGCGGGGGGGAATGAGCAGTTCTTC. Translated, it gives CASRPRGLAGGNEQFF. The complete variable domain, with remaining parts taken from reference TRBV2 and TRBJ2-1, reads EPEVTQTPSHQVTQMGQEVILRCVPISNHLYFYWYRQILGQKVEFLVSFYNNEISEKSEIFDDQFSVERPDGSNFTLKIRSTKLEDSAMYFCASRPRGLAGGNEQFFGPGTRLTVL.

The CDR3 spells CASSLGTSLVDEQYF. CDR3 sequence (DNA): TGTGCCAGCAGCTTAGGGACTAGCCTAGTGGACGAGCAGTACTTC. The V and J genes are TRBV7-3 and TRBJ2-7; 9 bases agree with TRBD2. CDR3 size: 15 residues. V shed 2 bases, J shed 5 bases, and the junction held 7 bases outside the gene matches. CDR1 and CDR2 from the germline V gene are SGHTA and FQGTGA.

The chain has TRBV5-4 and TRBJ1-1; D is unresolved. The CDR3 contains 15 residues. Germline values: CDR1 SGHNT, CDR2 YYREEE (reference sequence). Trimming removed 4 bases from V and 8 bases from J, with 21 bases in between. The CDR3 nucleotides read TGTGCCAGCAGCCGGGGAACAGAGCTTAACTCGGAAGCTTTCTTT. It specifies CASSRGTELNSEAFF.

The chain carries TRBV7-3 and TRBJ1-6; D not resolved. In germline, CDR1 is SGHTA, CDR2 FQGTGA. Trimming stripped 0 bases from V and 10 bases from J, with 7 bases between. There are 13 residues in the CDR3. As DNA, the CDR3 is TGTGCCAGCAGCTTAACCCGCCAGTCACCCCTCCACTTT. Translated: CASSLTRQSPLHF. Complete variable domain (other parts from reference TRBV7-3 and TRBJ1-6): GAGVSQTPSNKVTEKGKYVELRCDPISGHTALYWYRQSLGQGPEFLIYFQGTGAADDSGLPNDRFFAVRPEGSVSTLKIQRTERGDSAVYLCASSLTRQSPLHFGNGTRLTVT.

V is TRBV28 and J is TRBJ1-1, with unresolved D. Trimming pared 6 bases from V and 7 bases from J, leaving 9 bases between. In germline, CDR1 is MDHEN, CDR2 SYDVKM. The CDR3 consists of 11 residues. As DNA, the CDR3 is TGTGCCAGCAGGGGAGGATTTGAAGCTTTCTTT. Amino acids: CASRGGFEAFF.

The chain is built from TRBV5-5 and TRBJ1-5; D might be TRBD1 (5 bases). The V gene lost 0 bases and the J gene lost 9 bases, with 19 bases spanning the gap. Germline CDR1 is SGHKS and CDR2 is YYEKEE (reference sequence). This CDR3 comprises 16 residues. The CDR3 DNA follows: TGTGCCAGCAGCTTGGGAGACAACCAGCAGGGTTGGCCCCAGCATTTT. Translated, it gives CASSLGDNQQGWPQHF. The whole variable domain, remainder taken from reference TRBV5-5 and TRBJ1-5, is DAGVTQSPTHLIKTRGQQVTLRCSPISGHKSVSWYQQVLGQGPQFIFQYYEKEERGRGNFPDRFSARQFPNYSSELNVNALLLGDSALYLCASSLGDNQQGWPQHFGDGTRLSIL.